This entry lists 28 T cell receptor beta chains sequenced from one sample in a study of identical twins. TCRdb itself ran the 5' RACE reads through MiXCR, one entry per CDR3 protein. This table holds more than 600,000 distinct CDR3 sequences, about 20% found once. These data were also filed under a second study, of T cells expressing NK-cell markers.

Material: PBMCs. Source of these receptors: a young woman in good health.

This sequence joins TRBV6-5 and TRBJ2-5, with TRBD2 matching 11 bases. V was clipped by 2 bases and J by 3 bases; unmatched bases: 2. The CDR3 sequence is 15 residues long. Germline CDR1 reads MNHEY; CDR2 reads SVGAGI. The CDR3 DNA reads TGTGCCAGCAGTTACGGGACTAGCGGTAAAGAGACCCAGTACTTC. Protein sequence: CASSYGTSGKETQYF.

This clonotype was picked up a small number of times. This chain joins TRBV20-1 and TRBJ1-5; D gene ambiguous. The germline V gene encodes CDR1 DFQATT and CDR2 SNEGSKA (reference sequence). This CDR3 comprises 14 residues. Trimming left V 0 bases short and J 7 bases short, with 13 bases between. In DNA, the CDR3 is TGCAGTGCTAGAGATGTGGGGTTTGGCCAGCCCCAGCATTTT. This gives the protein CSARDVGFGQPQHF.

This clonotype was recorded a few times. The rearrangement links TRBV29-1 to TRBJ2-3, with 9 bases that match TRBD1. Germline lookup yields CDR1 SQVTM and CDR2 ANQGSEA. V dropped 2 bases and J dropped 4; count of bases not matched to a gene: 4. The CDR3 runs to 14 residues. The CDR3 DNA sequence: TGCAGCGTTGAACCGGGACAGGGCCCAGATACGCAGTATTTT. It is translated as CSVEPGQGPDTQYF.

There are a few counts of this clonotype. J is TRBJ2-7 and V is TRBV11-2, with D uncertain. The CDR3 extends over 11 amino acids. CDR1 and CDR2 (germline): SGHAT, FQNNGV. Trimming left V 5 bases short and J 9 bases short, with 11 bases between. CDR3 in amino acids: CASSLDPGQYF. DNA for the CDR3: TGTGCCAGCAGCCTGGACCCGGGGCAGTACTTC.

This clonotype was observed a handful of times. J is TRBJ2-7 and V is TRBV21-1; the table's D gene call, TRBD1, was not cross checked with the DNA. TRBV21-1 is termed a pseudogene. CDR3 size: 18 residues. CDR3 residues: CASSKEGEEGQGGDEQYF. CDR3 DNA sequence: TGTGCCAGCAGCAAAGAAGGCGAAGAAGGACAGGGGGGGGACGAGCAGTACTTC.

The chain carries TRBV9 and TRBJ2-7; a possible D gene is TRBD2 (6 bases). The germline V and J ends were trimmed by 0 bases and 2 bases, with 12 bases remaining between them. The CDR3 extends over 15 amino acids. Germline V gene sequence: CDR1 SGDLS, CDR2 YYNGEE. DNA of the CDR3: TGTGCCAGCAGCGTAGCCGGGGGTACGACCTACGAGCAGTACTTC. This gives the protein CASSVAGGTTYEQYF. The full variable domain, its missing parts supplied by reference TRBV9 and TRBJ2-7, is DSGVTQTPKHLITATGQRVTLRCSPRSGDLSVYWYQQSLDQGLQFLIQYYNGEERAKGNILERFSAQQFPDLHSELNLSSLELGDSALYFCASSVAGGTTYEQYFGPGTRLTVT.

The V call is TRBV6-2 or TRBV6-3, the J call TRBJ2-1; the match to TRBD1 covers 8 bases. The CDR3 length is 12 residues. Per germline, CDR1 MNHEY and CDR2 SVGEGT. Trimming removed 0 bases from V and 14 bases from J; junction bases left unmatched: 3. The CDR3 sequence is CASSYSTGVKFF. The CDR3 DNA reads TGTGCCAGCAGTTACTCGACAGGGGTCAAGTTCTTC.

The chain couples TRBV27 to TRBJ1-6, with a weak D call TRBD1 (6 bases). The CDR3 sequence is 15 residues long. CDR1 and CDR2 from the germline V gene are MNHEY and SMNVEV (reference sequence). V dropped 8 bases and J dropped 4 bases, with 15 bases sitting between them. The CDR3: CASARTDTYNSPLHF. CDR3 DNA: TGTGCCAGCGCCCGGACAGACACATATAATTCACCCCTCCACTTT.

CDR3: CASHPGTGSNEQYF. The CDR3 nucleotides read TGTGCCTCTCATCCCGGGACAGGGTCCAACGAGCAGTACTTC. The J gene is TRBJ2-7, the V gene TRBV10-3; 9 bases match TRBD1. V was pared by 11 bases and J by 5 bases, with 13 bases of the junction left unmatched. The germline V gene encodes CDR1 ENHRY and CDR2 SYGVKD. The CDR3 covers 14 residues.

The chain uses TRBV20-1 and TRBJ1-1; no clear D. V was cut by 3 bases and J by 0 bases, with 11 bases left in between. CDR3 length: 14 residues. The germline V gene has CDR1 DFQATT and CDR2 SNEGSKA (reference sequence). CDR3 region: CSARPQVMNTEAFF. The DNA of the CDR3 is TGCAGTGCTAGGCCCCAGGTCATGAACACTGAAGCTTTCTTT.

This clonotype was counted a few times. CDR3: CSARSVLAKNIQYF. CDR3 DNA: TGCAGTGCTAGGTCCGTACTAGCCAAAAACATTCAGTACTTC. The chain joins TRBV20-1 to TRBJ2-4; D unclear. Trimming removed 3 bases from V and 0 bases from J, with 9 bases in between. Germline V gives CDR1 DFQATT, CDR2 SNEGSKA (reference sequence). The CDR3 is made up of 14 amino acids.

The chain recombines TRBV12-3 or TRBV12-4 with TRBJ1-4; D is unclear. The CDR3 spans 14 residues. V lost 3 bases and J lost 1, with 6 bases in between. The DNA for the CDR3 is TGTGCCAGCAGTTTTGACGGAACTAATGAAAAACTGTTTTTT. Protein sequence: CASSFDGTNEKLFF.

This chain uses TRBV5-4 with TRBJ2-1; D possibly corresponds to TRBD2 (5 bases). V was cut by 5 bases and J by 5 bases, with 20 bases left in between. The CDR3 totals 16 residues. CDR1 SGHNT and CDR2 YYREEE come from the germline V gene (reference sequence). The CDR3 region has the DNA TGTGCCAGCAGTATTATAGCGAGAATGGGTAACAATGAGCAGTTCTTC. Amino acid sequence: CASSIIARMGNNEQFF.

The chain employs TRBV5-1 and TRBJ2-5; 7 bases fit TRBD2. The V gene's germline CDR1 is SGHRS and CDR2 YFSETQ. The ends lost 3 bases at V and 2 bases at J; junction bases unmatched: 7. The CDR3 loop spans 15 amino acids. The CDR3 sequence: CASSSGASGQETQYF. CDR3 in DNA: TGCGCCAGCAGCTCTGGAGCTAGCGGTCAAGAGACCCAGTACTTC.

This clonotype was seen a single time. The chain has TRBV20-1 and TRBJ2-1, with TRBD2 matching over 13 bases. The CDR3 has 15 residues. Germline V gene lookup returns CDR1 DFQATT and CDR2 SNEGSKA (reference sequence). V dropped 5 bases and J dropped 6; count of bases not matched to a gene: 7. The CDR3 sequence: CSAHRGLAGINEQFF. In DNA, the CDR3 is TGCAGTGCTCACCGGGGACTAGCGGGGATCAATGAGCAGTTCTTC.

This chain links TRBV5-1 with TRBJ2-2; 9 nucleotides line up with TRBD2. V shed 5 bases and J 6 bases; nucleotides not matched to a gene: 8. CDR1 is SGHRS, CDR2 YFSETQ, per germline. This CDR3 comprises 15 residues. CDR3 sequence reads: CASRPSGLASGELFF. The DNA for the CDR3 is TGCGCCAGCAGACCTTCAGGACTAGCGTCCGGGGAGCTGTTTTTT.

The CDR3 reads CATSRVILDRGNTIYF. DNA for the CDR3: TGTGCCACCAGCAGAGTGATCCTGGACAGGGGAAACACCATATATTTT. The chain links TRBV15 to TRBJ1-3; 7 bases match TRBD1. Germline V gene lookup returns CDR1 LNHNV and CDR2 YYDKDF (reference sequence). Losses at the gene ends were 1 base for V and 4 bases for J; bases not matched to a gene: 7. The CDR3 extends over 16 amino acids.

The chain has TRBV10-1 and TRBJ2-1; the match to TRBD2 covers 11 bases. The CDR3 runs 16 residues. With 5 bases clipped from V and 7 bases from J, the junction kept 10 bases outside the gene matches. The germline CDR1 and CDR2 sequences are WNHNN and SYGVQD (reference sequence). CDR3: CASSRSTSGARNEQFF. The CDR3, as DNA: TGCGCCAGCAGTCGCTCGACTAGCGGGGCACGGAATGAGCAGTTCTTC.

Only a few counts were recorded for this clonotype. V usage is TRBV27 and J usage is TRBJ2-5, with TRBD2 identical over 7 bases. Germline CDR1 MNHEY, CDR2 SMNVEV (reference sequence). This CDR3 spans 15 amino acids. V shed 6 bases, J shed 5 bases, and the junction held 12 bases outside the gene matches. CDR3 nucleotide sequence: TGTGCCAGCAGCCCACCGGGACTACAGAGGGAGACCCAGTACTTC. Protein: CASSPPGLQRETQYF.

This rearrangement joins TRBV20-1 to TRBJ2-7; 10 bases align to TRBD2. This CDR3 contains 15 residues. V gave up 3 bases and J gave up 4 bases; unmatched junction bases: 9. CDR1 is DFQATT and CDR2 is SNEGSKA in the germline V gene (reference sequence). In DNA form, the CDR3 reads TGCAGTGCTAGTTCAGAGCGGGAGGGAAATTACGAGCAGTACTTC. Its translation is CSASSEREGNYEQYF.

V and J are TRBV6-5 and TRBJ2-3, with 9 nucleotides matching TRBD2. This CDR3 comprises 15 residues. V was pared by 3 bases and J by 1 base, with 2 bases of the junction left unmatched. The germline V gene has CDR1 MNHEY and CDR2 SVGAGI. The CDR3 loop is CASSYASGGTDTQYF. The CDR3 DNA reads TGTGCCAGCAGTTATGCTAGCGGGGGCACAGATACGCAGTATTTT.

Only a few counts were recorded for this clonotype. V gene TRBV12-3 or TRBV12-4 combines with J gene TRBJ2-7; D possibly uses TRBD1 or TRBD2 (5 bases each). The CDR3 sequence is 14 residues long. The V end was cut by 5 bases, the J end by 0 bases, with 11 bases between. This CDR3 is CASSALGVSYEQYF. The CDR3 DNA follows: TGTGCCAGCAGTGCCCTGGGGGTCTCCTACGAGCAGTACTTC.

The rearrangement links TRBV9 to TRBJ2-7, with TRBD2 identical over 12 bases. V dropped 0 bases and J dropped 4; count of bases not matched to a gene: 5. Germline V lookup: CDR1 SGDLS, CDR2 YYNGEE. This CDR3 is built from 16 residues. CDR3 protein: CASSVEPSGRAYEQYF. The CDR3 bases are TGTGCCAGCAGCGTAGAGCCTAGCGGGAGGGCGTACGAGCAGTACTTC. Using reference TRBV9 and TRBJ2-7 for the parts outside the CDR3, the full variable domain is DSGVTQTPKHLITATGQRVTLRCSPRSGDLSVYWYQQSLDQGLQFLIQYYNGEERAKGNILERFSAQQFPDLHSELNLSSLELGDSALYFCASSVEPSGRAYEQYFGPGTRLTVT.

There are a few counts of this clonotype. The CDR3 does not end in the conserved phenylalanine or tryptophan, so this is likely a read error. The limits of the CDR3 on the DNA are not certain, so only TCRdb's listed CDR3 is given. This chain joins TRBV3-1 and TRBJ1-1; the DNA was not compared with TRBD1, the D call given in the table. The CDR3 spans 14 amino acids, including both terminal residues. CDR1 and CDR2 from the germline V gene are LGHDT and YNNKEL (reference sequence). CDR3: CASSQEVGTGPGTL.

This clonotype was seen a handful of times. The chain is built from TRBV7-6 and TRBJ2-3; the D gene is possibly TRBD2 (5 bases). Germline CDR1 and CDR2: SGHVS and FNYEAQ. The CDR3 length is 14 residues. Trimming pared 7 bases from V and 3 bases from J, leaving 14 bases between. CDR3 residues: CASTEGRLTDTQYF. For the CDR3, the DNA is TGTGCCAGCACCGAGGGAAGGTTAACAGATACGCAGTATTTT.

This clonotype was observed a handful of times. The chain couples TRBV10-3 to TRBJ2-3; TRBD2 matches 9 bases. The CDR3 runs 17 residues. V shed 1 base and J 1 base; nucleotides not matched to a gene: 6. CDR1 and CDR2 (germline): ENHRY, SYGVKD. CDR3 in DNA: TGTGCCATCAGTGAGTTTGTTAGCGGGAGCGGCACAGATACGCAGTATTTT. Residues: CAISEFVSGSGTDTQYF.

The chain uses TRBV18 and TRBJ2-7, with D unresolved. V was trimmed by 3 bases and J by 0 bases, leaving 12 bases between them. The germline V gene has CDR1 KGHSH and CDR2 LQKENI. The CDR3 spans 15 residues. CDR3 protein: CASSPEITRSYEQYF. In nucleotides, the CDR3 is TGTGCCAGCTCACCGGAAATAACCCGCTCCTACGAGCAGTACTTC.

The V gene is TRBV5-1, the J gene TRBJ2-3; TRBD1 matches 9 bases. Germline assignment: CDR1 SGHRS and CDR2 YFSETQ. J was trimmed by 8 bases and V by 0 bases; bases with no gene match: 7. The CDR3 has 15 amino acids. The CDR3 bases are TGCGCCAGCAGCTTGGCCGACAGGGGGATTGGTACGCAGTATTTT. Translation: CASSLADRGIGTQYF.